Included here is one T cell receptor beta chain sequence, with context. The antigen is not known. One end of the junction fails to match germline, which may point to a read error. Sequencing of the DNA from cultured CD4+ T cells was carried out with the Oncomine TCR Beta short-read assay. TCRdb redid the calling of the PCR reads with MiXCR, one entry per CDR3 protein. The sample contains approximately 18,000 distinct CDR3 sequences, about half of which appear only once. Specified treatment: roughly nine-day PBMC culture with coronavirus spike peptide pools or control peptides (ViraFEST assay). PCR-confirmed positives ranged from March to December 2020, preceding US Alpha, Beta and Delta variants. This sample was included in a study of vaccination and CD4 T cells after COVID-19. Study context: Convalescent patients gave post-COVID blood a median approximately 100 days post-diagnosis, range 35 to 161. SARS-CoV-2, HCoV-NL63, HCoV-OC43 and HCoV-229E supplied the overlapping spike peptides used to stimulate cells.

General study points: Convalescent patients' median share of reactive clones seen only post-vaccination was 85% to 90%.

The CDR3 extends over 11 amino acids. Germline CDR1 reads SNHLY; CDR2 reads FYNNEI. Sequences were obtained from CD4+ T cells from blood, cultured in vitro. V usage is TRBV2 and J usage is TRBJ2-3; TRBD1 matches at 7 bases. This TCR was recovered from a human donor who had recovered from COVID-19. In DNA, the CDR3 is TGTGCCAGCAGTGCCCGGGACAGCCAGAATTTT. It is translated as CASSARDSQNF.